The rows below give T cell receptor beta chains drawn from one sample of a study of CD8 T cells in ankylosing spondylitis. TCRdb re-called the 5' RACE reads through MiXCR, storing one row per CDR3 protein. In the table there are 39,000 or so distinct CDR3 sequences, 10% of which are singletons. Sequencing was performed on blood, either unsorted or a sorted T cell fraction (not recorded which). The receptors derive from a male donor with ankylosing spondylitis or in good health (not recorded which). CDR3s include the opening cysteine and the closing phenylalanine or tryptophan. D genes are given only for firm matches. Not all rows give a size; the values are once, few, many and, for expanded clones, a class.

V gene	clone size	D gene	J gene	CDR3 protein	CDR3 DNA
TRBV27	many	.	TRBJ2-1	CASSPSWGLTYNEQFF	TGTGCCAGCAGTCCCTCGTGGGGACTTACCTACAATGAGCAGTTCTTC
TRBV5-1	many	.	TRBJ2-1	CASRTTEYNEQFF	TGCGCCAGCAGAACGACTGAATACAATGAGCAGTTCTTC
TRBV4-2	few	.	TRBJ2-7	CASSQDVQGISSYEQYF	TGTGCCAGCAGCCAAGATGTGCAGGGTATAAGCTCCTACGAGCAGTACTTC
TRBV18	many	.	TRBJ1-5	CASSQGVTGNQPQHF	TGTGCCAGCTCACAAGGGGTAACGGGTAATCAGCCCCAGCATTTT
TRBV7-9	many	.	TRBJ2-1	CASSLTSAVSSYNEQFF	TGTGCCAGCAGCTTAACGTCGGCAGTTAGCTCCTACAATGAGCAGTTCTTC
TRBV5-1	many	.	TRBJ2-7	CASSLAAGSSYEQYF	TGCGCCAGCAGCTTGGCAGCCGGAAGCTCCTACGAGCAGTACTTC
TRBV12-3/TRBV12-4	many	.	TRBJ2-3	CASSLLGSPQDTQYF	TGTGCCAGCAGTTTACTGGGCAGTCCACAAGATACGCAGTATTTT
TRBV10-3	many	.	TRBJ2-5	CANKGEETQYF	TGTGCCAATAAGGGGGAAGAGACCCAGTACTTC
TRBV20-1	many	.	TRBJ2-4	CSASEAKNIQYF	TGCAGTGCTAGCGAGGCCAAAAACATTCAGTACTTC
TRBV2	.	TRBD1	TRBJ1-4	CASSRDRFNEKLFF	TGTGCCAGCAGTCGGGACAGGTTTAATGAAAAACTGTTTTTT
TRBV5-1	.	.	TRBJ2-5	CASSPSTGTQQETQYF	TGCGCCAGCAGCCCCTCTACAGGGACACAACAAGAGACCCAGTACTTC
TRBV12-5	many	.	TRBJ2-1	CASLVSGSGPSYNEQFF	TGTGCTAGTTTAGTGTCGGGAAGTGGGCCCTCCTACAATGAGCAGTTCTTC
TRBV7-2	many	.	TRBJ2-5	CASSLDEQTQYF	TGTGCCAGCAGCTTAGACGAGCAGACCCAGTACTTC
TRBV10-3	few	.	TRBJ1-1	CAISGGINTEAFF	TGTGCCATCAGTGGGGGTATAAACACTGAAGCTTTCTTT
TRBV20-1	many	.	TRBJ2-4	CSATGLGVAKNIQYF	TGCAGTGCTACGGGCCTCGGGGTAGCCAAAAACATTCAGTACTTC
TRBV20-1	many	TRBD2	TRBJ2-7	CSARTSGIGEQYF	TGCAGTGCTAGAACTAGCGGGATCGGGGAGCAGTACTTC
TRBV4-3	many	TRBD2	TRBJ2-1	CASSRSGTSGRGYNEQFF	TGCGCCAGCAGCCGGTCCGGGACTAGCGGGAGGGGTTACAATGAGCAGTTCTTC
TRBV29-1	many	TRBD2	TRBJ2-1	CSLASGSSLVYNEQFF	TGCAGCCTTGCGAGCGGGAGCTCCCTTGTCTACAATGAGCAGTTCTTC
TRBV19	.	.	TRBJ2-7	CASSIDQSYEQYF	TGTGCCAGTAGTATAGACCAGTCCTACGAGCAGTACTTC
TRBV20-1	many	.	TRBJ2-3	CSASDVLGLDTQYF	TGCAGTGCTAGCGACGTTCTGGGCCTGGATACGCAGTATTTT
TRBV30	.	.	TRBJ1-1	CAWSPGWGNTEAFF	TGTGCCTGGAGCCCCGGGTGGGGGAACACTGAAGCTTTCTTT
TRBV5-1	many	.	TRBJ1-6	CASSLGEGLIRLSPLHF	TGCGCCAGCAGCTTGGGTGAGGGTCTCATTCGGCTTTCACCCCTCCACTTT
TRBV29-1	.	.	TRBJ2-7	CSVTDSLSYEQYF	TGCAGCGTGACAGACTCCCTCTCCTACGAGCAGTACTTC
TRBV5-1	many	TRBD2	TRBJ2-1	CASYPRGTSGQIRYEQFF	TGCGCCAGCTACCCGAGAGGAACTAGCGGACAGATCAGATATGAGCAGTTCTTC
TRBV5-1	medium-sized	.	TRBJ2-1	CASSLAGSSYNEQFF	TGCGCCAGCAGCTTGGCGGGCAGCTCCTACAATGAGCAGTTCTTC
TRBV12-3/TRBV12-4	many	.	TRBJ2-1	CASSLVRASSGEQFF	TGTGCCAGCAGCCTCGTAAGGGCCAGCTCGGGTGAGCAGTTCTTC
TRBV11-2	many	TRBD2	TRBJ2-7	CASSLRTSGTYEQYF	TGTGCCAGCAGCCTTAGGACTAGCGGGACCTACGAGCAGTACTTC
TRBV9	many	.	TRBJ2-1	CASSLRDFAHNEQFF	TGTGCCAGCAGCCTTCGGGACTTTGCCCACAATGAGCAGTTCTTC
TRBV12-5	many	TRBD2	TRBJ2-1	CASAKAGGPYNEQFF	TGTGCTAGTGCTAAAGCGGGAGGTCCCTACAATGAGCAGTTCTTC
TRBV12-3/TRBV12-4	many	.	TRBJ1-1	CASSSHRGDTEAFF	TGTGCCAGCAGTTCCCATCGAGGGGACACTGAAGCTTTCTTT
TRBV29-1	many	.	TRBJ1-2	CSVEDLYGYTF	TGCAGCGTTGAGGACCTCTATGGCTACACCTTC
TRBV28	few	.	TRBJ1-1	CASSPPDVHTEAFF	TGTGCCAGCAGTCCCCCGGACGTTCACACTGAAGCTTTCTTT
TRBV29-1	few	.	TRBJ1-4	CSVTDNEKLFF	TGCAGCGTTACGGATAATGAAAAACTGTTTTTT
TRBV20-1	many	TRBD1	TRBJ2-7	CSATRQGAGEQYF	TGCAGTGCTACTAGGCAGGGGGCGGGAGAGCAGTACTTC
TRBV4-2	few	.	TRBJ1-3	CASSQDWVSGNTIYF	TGTGCCAGCAGCCAAGATTGGGTCTCTGGAAACACCATATATTTT
TRBV9	many	TRBD1	TRBJ1-4	CASSATGANEKLFF	TGTGCCAGCAGCGCGACAGGGGCTAATGAAAAACTGTTTTTT
TRBV28	many	TRBD1	TRBJ1-6	CASSLGDRVNSPLHF	TGTGCCAGCAGTTTGGGGGACAGAGTTAATTCACCCCTCCACTTT
TRBV11-2	many	TRBD1	TRBJ2-7	CASSLVFRGQGASFHEQYF	TGTGCCAGCAGCTTAGTTTTTCGGGGACAGGGGGCTTCTTTCCACGAGCAGTACTTC
TRBV14	many	.	TRBJ1-2	CASSQDPRAGRNYGYTF	TGTGCCAGCAGCCAAGACCCCCGGGCCGGAAGAAACTATGGCTACACCTTC
TRBV5-6	many	.	TRBJ2-1	CASSSNPSGSYNEQFF	TGTGCCAGCAGCTCCAACCCAAGCGGGTCCTACAATGAGCAGTTCTTC
TRBV3-1	medium-sized	TRBD1	TRBJ2-7	CASSPGTGVHEQYF	TGTGCCAGCAGCCCCGGGACAGGGGTCCACGAGCAGTACTTC
TRBV7-9	many	.	TRBJ2-1	CASSPTRGGALDNEQFF	TGTGCCAGCAGCCCCACTAGGGGAGGAGCCCTCGACAATGAGCAGTTCTTC
TRBV6-2/TRBV6-3	.	TRBD2	TRBJ2-1	CASSYVSGYSGRARDEQFF	TGTGCCAGCAGTTACGTCTCAGGGTATAGCGGGAGGGCCCGCGATGAGCAGTTCTTC
TRBV6-5	many	.	TRBJ2-7	CASSYLRGPAYYEQYF	TGTGCCAGCAGTTACCTGAGAGGACCGGCGTACTACGAGCAGTACTTC